The 10 T cell receptor beta chains given below trace back to one sample, sequenced in a study of blood T cells in healthy people across ages. A sample-barcoded 5' primer and a J-beta primer mix were used in a second PCR of about 6 to 11 cycles. In TCRdb, the 5' RACE reads were re-called with MiXCR into one record per CDR3 protein. This sample has approximately 900,000 distinct CDR3 sequences, with just under 30% found just once. Separately, the same data were catalogued under a study of T cells of mothers and their children.

The sample was blood. The receptors were gathered from a woman aged 40 to 50 in good health.

V usage is TRBV7-2 and J usage is TRBJ2-1; the match to TRBD2 covers 12 bases. The CDR3 length is 16 residues. Germline V gene data show CDR1 as SGHTA and CDR2 as FQGNSA. V gave up 5 bases and J gave up 8 bases; unmatched junction bases: 10. The CDR3 coding sequence is TGTGCCAGCAGCCCCCCTAGCGGGAGGGCCTGGGATGAGCAGTTCTTC. Residues: CASSPPSGRAWDEQFF.

J is TRBJ1-1 and V is TRBV27; TRBD1 agrees at 8 bases. This CDR3 is 15 amino acids long. The germline V gene encodes CDR1 MNHEY and CDR2 SMNVEV (reference sequence). J was trimmed by 4 bases and V by 4 bases; bases with no gene match: 8. The CDR3 sequence is CASSSYRGSGTEAFF. The CDR3 DNA reads TGTGCCAGCAGTTCATACAGGGGGTCGGGCACTGAAGCTTTCTTT.

A few counts support this clonotype. One junction end does not reproduce the germline sequence, and a read error may be involved. The rearrangement joins TRBV6-4 to TRBJ1-1; D not resolved. CDR1 is MRHNA, CDR2 SNTAGT, per germline. The CDR3 length is 14 residues. DNA of the CDR3: TGTGCCGGCAGTGACTCGATGGAAGGGACTGAAGCTTTCTTT. This sequence encodes CAGSDSMEGTEAFF.

With respect to this clonotype: It may be a read error: a sequence one base away is much more abundant. This chain joins TRBV5-1 and TRBJ2-7; D not resolved. This CDR3 has 14 amino acids. Per germline, CDR1 SGHRS and CDR2 YFSETQ. Trimming removed 4 bases from V and 7 bases from J, with 18 bases in between. CDR3 amino acids: CASSAESNTLEQYF. The CDR3 region has the DNA TGCGCCAGCAGCGCAGAATCGAATACCTTGGAGCAGTACTTC.

The J gene is TRBJ1-2, the V gene TRBV7-9, with D possibly being TRBD1 (6 bases). Trimming pared 4 bases from V and 8 bases from J, leaving 14 bases between. CDR3 length equals 13 residues. The germline V gene encodes CDR1 SEHNR and CDR2 FQNEAQ (reference sequence). The CDR3 loop is CASSSQGTGGYTF. As DNA, the CDR3 is TGTGCCAGCAGCTCCCAGGGGACGGGCGGCTACACCTTC.

This clonotype was counted between two and nine times. The gene calls are TRBV28 and TRBJ2-1; 7 bases align to TRBD2. The V and J ends lost 3 bases and 4 bases, in that order; junction bases with no gene match: 6. From germline, CDR1 is MDHEN and CDR2 SYDVKM. CDR3 size: 15 residues. CDR3 sequence reads: CASSFRGVLYNEQFF. The CDR3 DNA sequence: TGTGCCAGCAGTTTCCGGGGGGTTCTTTACAATGAGCAGTTCTTC. Full variable domain (missing parts from reference TRBV28 and TRBJ2-1): DVKVTQSSRYLVKRTGEKVFLECVQDMDHENMFWYRQDPGLGLRLIYFSYDVKMKEKGDIPEGYSVSREKKERFSLILESASTNQTSMYLCASSFRGVLYNEQFFGPGTRLTVL.

This clonotype was detected a few times. The chain uses TRBV4-1 and TRBJ2-3; 10 bases are shared with TRBD2. Trimming at V came to 3 bases and at J to 0 bases, leaving 3 bases not matched to a gene. CDR3 length: 16 amino acids. CDR1 is MGHRA, CDR2 YSYEKL, per germline. The CDR3 sequence: CASSQYSGGSTDTQYF. CDR3 sequence (DNA): TGCGCCAGCAGCCAGTATAGCGGGGGGAGCACAGATACGCAGTATTTT.

This clonotype was seen more than once but under ten times. The chain combines TRBV30 with TRBJ2-5; 9 nucleotides line up with TRBD1. This CDR3 has 13 amino acids. J gave up 3 bases and V 7 bases, and 6 bases lay outside the gene matches. The germline V gene has CDR1 GTSNPN and CDR2 SVGIG (reference sequence). In DNA, the CDR3 is TGTGCCTCATACAGGGGGCGAAAAGAGACCCAGTACTTC. Protein product: CASYRGRKETQYF.

This clonotype has a count of ten or more. CDR3: CASSPGQLYF. The CDR3 DNA follows: TGTGCCAGCAGCCCGGGACAGTTGTATTTT. The chain uses TRBV7-2 and TRBJ2-3; TRBD1 agrees at 7 bases. The V segment lost 5 bases and the J segment 14 bases; nucleotides outside the gene matches: 4. The CDR3 is made up of 10 amino acids. CDR1 is SGHTA and CDR2 is FQGNSA in the germline V gene.

This clonotype was detected only a few times. This chain connects TRBV6-6 to TRBJ2-5; D is unresolved. Germline V gene data show CDR1 as MNHNY and CDR2 as SVGAGI (reference sequence). This CDR3 has 12 amino acids. V dropped 6 bases and J dropped 0 bases, with 5 bases sitting between them. The CDR3 sequence: CASRQNQETQYF. Here the CDR3 DNA reads TGTGCCAGCAGACAGAACCAAGAGACCCAGTACTTC.